The TCR beta chain under discussion was sequenced for a study of control samples from healthy donors and cancer patients (dated by TCRdb to between 2020 and 2021). The library was generated by the immunoSEQ multiplex PCR assay. Imported from immuneACCESS, the table was reduced by TCRdb to in-frame sequences with V and J called. These copies leave out some clones; in studies compared against another copy, an unresolved V gene accounts for under half, and the cause of the remainder is not known. The sample yields 150,000 or so clones; roughly 94% were counted once. The top ten clonotypes cover more than 13% of the sample. About this clone itself: Its antigen specificity is not known. Base qualities are not recorded, but no much larger clone differs from it by a single base.

V gives up 3 bases and J gives up 4 bases, and the segment between their germline ends measures 16 bases. CDR1 and CDR2, looked up from the germline V gene (reference sequence), are SGHNT and YYREEE. From the cysteine through the phenylalanine, the CDR3 covers 15 amino acids. CDR3 DNA only is kept here, 45 bases in frame from base 1. The sample was PBMCs. Here the chain combines TRBV5-4 and TRBJ1-2; the D gene remains uncertain. This TCR came from a man aged 55 to 69 with colorectal cancer. At the DNA level, the sequence is TGTGCCAGCAGCTCAGATACGGCTACTCCCTATGGCTACACCTTC. Protein translation: CASSSDTATPYGYTF.